The text below deals with one T cell receptor (beta chain). Its target is unknown. Data came from immunoSEQ multiplex PCR; TCRdb stores just in-frame clones and leaves some out. The table includes about 110,000 clones, around 91% detected once. The sample comes from a study of Tregs in tolerant kidney transplant recipients. Study-level findings and limits: Expanding Tregs on activated donor B cells appeared to best identify donor-specific TCRbeta clones.

Sequencing was performed on CD4+ T cells from blood, taken before the transplant. The receptor was isolated from a human donor who received a combined kidney and bone marrow transplant.

In DNA form, the CDR3 reads TGTGCCAGCACCCTGGGACAGGGGGCTTACGAGCAGTACTTC. Its translation: CASTLGQGAYEQYF. The chain combines TRBV6-5 with TRBJ2-7; 12 positions agree with TRBD1. The CDR3 runs 14 residues. Germline assignment: CDR1 MNHEY and CDR2 SVGAGI. Trimming cost V 7 bases and J 4 bases; bases outside gene matches: 5.